What follows is one TCR beta chain and its context. Per the germline V gene, CDR1 is SGHRS and CDR2 is YFSETQ. With 0 bases removed from V and 1 base from J, the gap between germline ends came to 10 bases. This CDR3 region has 16 residues. As for treatment: roughly 20 received Ad26.COV2.S at low or high dose, single or two shots; roughly five received placebo; per-sample allocation not given. Sampling occurred on day 63 after the first vaccine or placebo injection. Assay used: immunoSEQ multiplex PCR; TCRdb lists only in-frame clones, some missing. The data contain fewer than 400,000 clones, around 91% of them singletons. The data stem from a study of Ad26.COV2.S vaccination and SARS-CoV-2 variants.

This material consisted of peripheral blood, taken in a trial of Ad26.COV2.S vaccine versus placebo. The rearrangement links TRBV5-1 to TRBJ2-2; the D is unclear. The origin of this receptor is a person between 18 and 65 years old who received the Ad26.COV2.S COVID-19 vaccine or a placebo. In nucleotides, the CDR3 is TGCGCCAGCAGCTTGGCCCCTGAGGTGAACACCGGGGAGCTGTTTTTT. It encodes CASSLAPEVNTGELFF.